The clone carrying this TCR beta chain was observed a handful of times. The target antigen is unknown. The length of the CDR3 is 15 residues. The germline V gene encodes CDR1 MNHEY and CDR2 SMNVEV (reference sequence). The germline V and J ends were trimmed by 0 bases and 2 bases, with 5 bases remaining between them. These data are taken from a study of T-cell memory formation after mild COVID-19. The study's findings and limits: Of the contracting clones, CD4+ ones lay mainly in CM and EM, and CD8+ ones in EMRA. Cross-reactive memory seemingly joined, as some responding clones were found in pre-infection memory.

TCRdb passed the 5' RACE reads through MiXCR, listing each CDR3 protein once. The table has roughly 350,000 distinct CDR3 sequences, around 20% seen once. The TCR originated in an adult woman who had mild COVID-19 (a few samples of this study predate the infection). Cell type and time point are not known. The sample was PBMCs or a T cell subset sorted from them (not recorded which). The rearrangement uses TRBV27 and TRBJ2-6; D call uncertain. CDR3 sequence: CASSLSSPGANVLTF. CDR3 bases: TGTGCCAGCAGTTTATCGTCGCCTGGGGCCAACGTCCTGACTTTC.